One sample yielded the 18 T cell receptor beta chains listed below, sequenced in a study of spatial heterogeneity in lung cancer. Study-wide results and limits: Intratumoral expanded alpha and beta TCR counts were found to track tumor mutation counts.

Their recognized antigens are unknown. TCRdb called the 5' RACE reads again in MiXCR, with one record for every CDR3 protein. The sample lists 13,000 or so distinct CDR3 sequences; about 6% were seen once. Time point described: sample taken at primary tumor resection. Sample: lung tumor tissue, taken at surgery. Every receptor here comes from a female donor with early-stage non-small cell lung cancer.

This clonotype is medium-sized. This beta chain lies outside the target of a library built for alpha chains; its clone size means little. The CDR3 protein is CASRWAAGGVQETQYF. CDR3 DNA sequence: TGTGCCAGCAGATGGGCGGCAGGGGGAGTCCAAGAGACCCAGTACTTC. The chain links TRBV11-2 to TRBJ2-5; TRBD1 aligns across 7 bases. The ends lost 6 bases at V and 1 base at J; junction bases unmatched: 11. The CDR3 consists of 16 residues. Germline V gives CDR1 SGHAT, CDR2 FQNNGV.

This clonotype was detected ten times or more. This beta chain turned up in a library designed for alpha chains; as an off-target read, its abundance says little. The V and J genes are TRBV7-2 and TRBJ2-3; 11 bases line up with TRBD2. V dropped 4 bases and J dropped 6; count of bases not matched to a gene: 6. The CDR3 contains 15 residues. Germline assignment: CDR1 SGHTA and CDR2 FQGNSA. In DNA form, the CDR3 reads TGTGCCAGCAGCTCCCTTAGCGGGGGGGTGGATACGCAGTATTTT. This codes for CASSSLSGGVDTQYF. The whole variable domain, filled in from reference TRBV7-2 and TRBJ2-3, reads GAGVSQSPSNKVTEKGKDVELRCDPISGHTALYWYRQSLGQGLEFLIYFQGNSAPDKSGLPSDRFSAERTGGSVSTLTIQRTQQEDSAVYLCASSSLSGGVDTQYFGPGTRLTVL.

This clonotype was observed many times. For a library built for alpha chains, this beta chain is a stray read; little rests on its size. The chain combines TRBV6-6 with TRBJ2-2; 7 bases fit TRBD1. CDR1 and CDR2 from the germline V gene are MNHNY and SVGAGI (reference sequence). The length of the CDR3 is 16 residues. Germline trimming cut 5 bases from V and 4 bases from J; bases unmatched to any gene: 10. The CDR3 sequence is CASSESTGVATGELFF. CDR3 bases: TGTGCCAGCAGTGAAAGCACAGGGGTCGCCACCGGGGAGCTGTTTTTT.

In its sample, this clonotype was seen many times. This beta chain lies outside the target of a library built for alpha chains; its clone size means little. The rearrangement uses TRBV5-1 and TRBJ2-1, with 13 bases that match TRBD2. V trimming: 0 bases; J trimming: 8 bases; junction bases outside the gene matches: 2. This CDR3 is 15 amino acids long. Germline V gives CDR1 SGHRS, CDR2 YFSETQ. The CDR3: CASSLGLAGGDEQFF. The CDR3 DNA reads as TGCGCCAGCAGCTTGGGACTAGCGGGGGGAGATGAGCAGTTCTTC. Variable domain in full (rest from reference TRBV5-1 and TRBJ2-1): KAGVTQTPRYLIKTRGQQVTLSCSPISGHRSVSWYQQTPGQGLQFLFEYFSETQRNKGNFPGRFSGRQFSNSRSEMNVSTLELGDSALYLCASSLGLAGGDEQFFGPGTRLTVL.

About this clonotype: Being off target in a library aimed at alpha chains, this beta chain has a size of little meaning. Here the CDR3 reads CAWSVNRYTEAFF. The CDR3 bases are TGTGCCTGGAGTGTAAACAGGTACACTGAAGCTTTCTTT. The genes are TRBV30 and TRBJ1-1; tentative D call: TRBD1 (5 bases). The CDR3 length is 13 residues. Germline CDR1 and CDR2: GTSNPN and SVGIG (reference sequence). Trimming cost V 0 bases and J 3 bases, with 8 bases left between them.

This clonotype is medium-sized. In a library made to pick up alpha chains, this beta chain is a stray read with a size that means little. The CDR3, as DNA: TGTGCCACCAGTGACCCGCTAGCGGGGGCCAACAATGAGCAGTTCTTC. Translation gives CATSDPLAGANNEQFF. V gene TRBV24-1 combines with J gene TRBJ2-1; 10 bases line up with TRBD2. The V and J ends lost 4 bases and 5 bases, in that order; junction bases with no gene match: 7. The CDR3 spans 16 residues. The germline V gene encodes CDR1 KGHDR and CDR2 SFDVKD.

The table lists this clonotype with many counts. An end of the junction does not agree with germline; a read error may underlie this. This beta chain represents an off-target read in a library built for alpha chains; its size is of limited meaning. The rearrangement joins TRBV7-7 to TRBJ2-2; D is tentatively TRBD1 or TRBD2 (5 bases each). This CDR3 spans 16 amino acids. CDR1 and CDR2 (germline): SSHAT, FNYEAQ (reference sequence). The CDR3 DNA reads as TGTGCTAGCAGCTCCCAGAAGACGGGACGGGGCGGGGAGCTGTTTTTT. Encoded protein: CASSSQKTGRGGELFF.

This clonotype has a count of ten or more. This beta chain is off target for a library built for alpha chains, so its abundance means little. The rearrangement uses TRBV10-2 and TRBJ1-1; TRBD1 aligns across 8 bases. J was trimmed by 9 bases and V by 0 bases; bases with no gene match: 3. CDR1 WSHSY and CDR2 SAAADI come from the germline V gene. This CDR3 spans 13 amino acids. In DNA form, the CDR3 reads TGCGCCAGCAGTGAGTCCGGGACAGGAAAAGCTTTCTTT. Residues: CASSESGTGKAFF.

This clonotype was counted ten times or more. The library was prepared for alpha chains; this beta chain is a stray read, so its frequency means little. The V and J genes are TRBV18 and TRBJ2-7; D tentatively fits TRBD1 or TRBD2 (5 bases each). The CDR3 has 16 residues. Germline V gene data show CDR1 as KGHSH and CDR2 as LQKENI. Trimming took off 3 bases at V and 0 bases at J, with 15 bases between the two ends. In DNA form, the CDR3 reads TGTGCCAGCTCACCGAGTGGGGGATGGTCCTCCTACGAGCAGTACTTC. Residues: CASSPSGGWSSYEQYF.

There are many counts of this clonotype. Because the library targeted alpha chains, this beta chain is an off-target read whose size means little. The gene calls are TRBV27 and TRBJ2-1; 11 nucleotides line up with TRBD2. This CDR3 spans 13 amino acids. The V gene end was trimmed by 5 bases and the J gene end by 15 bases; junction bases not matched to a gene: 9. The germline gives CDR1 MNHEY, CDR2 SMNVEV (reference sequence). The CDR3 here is CASSPIAGGSRFF. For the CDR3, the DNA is TGTGCCAGCAGTCCCATAGCGGGGGGGTCTCGGTTCTTC.

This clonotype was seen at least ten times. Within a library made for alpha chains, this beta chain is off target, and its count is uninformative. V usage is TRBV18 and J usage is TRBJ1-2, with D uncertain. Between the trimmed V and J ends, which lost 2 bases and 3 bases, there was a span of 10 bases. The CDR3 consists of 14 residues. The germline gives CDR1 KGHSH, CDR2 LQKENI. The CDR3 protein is CASSPSGGDYGYTF. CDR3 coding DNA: TGTGCCAGCTCACCAAGCGGCGGGGACTATGGCTACACCTTC.

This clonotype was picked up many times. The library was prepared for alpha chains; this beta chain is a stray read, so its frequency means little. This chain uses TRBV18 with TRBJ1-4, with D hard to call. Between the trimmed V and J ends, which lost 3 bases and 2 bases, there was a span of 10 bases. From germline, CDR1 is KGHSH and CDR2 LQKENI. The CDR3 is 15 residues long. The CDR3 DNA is TGTGCCAGCTCACCGGGCCCGGCCACTAATGAAAAACTGTTTTTT. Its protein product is CASSPGPATNEKLFF.

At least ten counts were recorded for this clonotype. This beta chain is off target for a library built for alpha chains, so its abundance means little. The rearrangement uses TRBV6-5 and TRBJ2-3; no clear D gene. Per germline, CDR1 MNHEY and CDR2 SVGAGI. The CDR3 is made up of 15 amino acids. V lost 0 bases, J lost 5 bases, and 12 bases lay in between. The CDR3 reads CASSYSLLPKDTQYF. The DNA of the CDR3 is TGTGCCAGCAGTTACTCGTTATTGCCCAAAGATACGCAGTATTTT.

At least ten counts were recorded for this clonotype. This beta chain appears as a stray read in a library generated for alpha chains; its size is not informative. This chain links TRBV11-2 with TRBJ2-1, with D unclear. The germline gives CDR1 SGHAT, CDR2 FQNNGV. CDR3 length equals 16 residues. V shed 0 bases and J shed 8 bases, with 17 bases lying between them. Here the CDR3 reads CASSLDLLIAADEQFF. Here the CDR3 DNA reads TGTGCCAGCAGCTTAGATCTCTTAATTGCGGCGGATGAGCAGTTCTTC.

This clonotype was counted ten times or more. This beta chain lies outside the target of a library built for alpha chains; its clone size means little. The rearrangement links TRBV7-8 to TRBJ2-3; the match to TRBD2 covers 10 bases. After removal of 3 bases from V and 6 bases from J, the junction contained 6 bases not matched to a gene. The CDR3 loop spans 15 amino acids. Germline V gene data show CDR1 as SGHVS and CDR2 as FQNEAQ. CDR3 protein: CASSLLAGVVDTQYF. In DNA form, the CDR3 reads TGTGCCAGCAGCTTGCTAGCGGGGGTGGTGGATACGCAGTATTTT.

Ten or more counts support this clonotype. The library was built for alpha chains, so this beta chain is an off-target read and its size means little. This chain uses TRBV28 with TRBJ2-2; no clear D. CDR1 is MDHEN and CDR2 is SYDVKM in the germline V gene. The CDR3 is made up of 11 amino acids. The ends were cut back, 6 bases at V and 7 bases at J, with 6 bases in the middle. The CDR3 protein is CASSGRGELFF. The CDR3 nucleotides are TGTGCCAGCAGCGGGCGCGGGGAGCTGTTTTTT.

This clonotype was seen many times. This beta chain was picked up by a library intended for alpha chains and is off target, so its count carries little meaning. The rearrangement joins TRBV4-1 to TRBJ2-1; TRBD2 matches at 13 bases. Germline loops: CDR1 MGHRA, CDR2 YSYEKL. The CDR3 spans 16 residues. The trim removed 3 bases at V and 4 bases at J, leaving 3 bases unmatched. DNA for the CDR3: TGCGCCAGCAGCCACACTAGCGGGGGGGTATACAATGAGCAGTTCTTC. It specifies CASSHTSGGVYNEQFF.

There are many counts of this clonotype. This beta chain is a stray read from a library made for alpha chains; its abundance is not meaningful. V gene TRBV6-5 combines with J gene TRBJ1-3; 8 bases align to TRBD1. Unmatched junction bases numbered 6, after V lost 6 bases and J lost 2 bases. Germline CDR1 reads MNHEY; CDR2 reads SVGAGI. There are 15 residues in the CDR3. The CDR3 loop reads CASSFRGLAGNTIYF. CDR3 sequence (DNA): TGTGCCAGCAGCTTCAGGGGGCTGGCTGGAAACACCATATATTTT.